This TCR beta chain is drawn from a study of T cells in Graves' hyperthyroidism and ophthalmopathy (dated by TCRdb to about 2019). With regard to the full study: Peripheral blood was sampled at the time of initial diagnosis, prior to any treatment. According to the paper, TCR Vbeta CDR3 sequencing was carried out on about 140 peripheral blood samples, which came from fewer than 50 ophthalmopathy, fewer than 80 hyperthyroidism and roughly 17 progressor patients. Following sampling, methimazole starting at 30 mg daily was given to hyperthyroidism patients, and high-dose intravenous methylprednisolone was given to ophthalmopathy patients. For training and testing, the 100 or so patients in the discovery cohort were randomly divided in a 7:3 ratio. A discovery cohort of about a hundred patients, 43 with Graves' ophthalmopathy and approximately 55 with stable Graves' hyperthyroidism, was used to find distinguishing TCR V-J signatures. Prospective prediction of ophthalmopathy was tested in an independent validation cohort consisting of 18 to 20 hyperthyroidism patients and around 16 patients who later progressed to ophthalmopathy. In addition, the study compared T-cell repertoires in thyroid tissue and in blood from six Graves' hyperthyroidism patients. What the authors observed across the whole study: Ophthalmopathy was separated from stable hyperthyroidism by a 13 V-J signature model, with 85% to 90% sensitivity and roughly 84% specificity obtained in cross-validation and 80%/75% obtained in testing. In validation, progression to ophthalmopathy was predicted by the model with 70.59% sensitivity and 72.22% specificity, a median of approximately 7.1 months before onset. No statistical method was used to fix the sample size in advance, and group allocation was not hidden from the investigators. Most expanded thyroid clonotypes (frequency above 0.001) were also detected in blood, suggesting blood repertoires may reflect thyroid immune responses.

This clonotype was recorded many times. Its antigen remains undetermined. Base quality data are lacking; no much larger clone is found one base away. The germline V and J ends show losses of 10 bases and 0 bases respectively, and no gene match explains 11 bases of the junction. CDR1 MDHEN and CDR2 SYDVKM are derived from the germline V gene. From the cysteine up to the phenylalanine, the CDR3 has a length of 17 residues. Just CDR3 DNA is preserved here, 51 bases in frame from base 1. A patient counted as having stable Graves' hyperthyroidism if no progression to ophthalmopathy occurred over 18 months of follow-up. Hyperthyroidism patients were newly diagnosed, with disease duration under 2 months, and aged 18 to 65 years. The study excluded patients with uncontrolled infections, other autoimmune diseases, pregnancy or lactation. Clinical symptoms, serum thyroxine and TRAb, thyroid ultrasound, and orbital computed tomography formed the basis for the diagnoses. Ficoll-Paque density gradient centrifugation was used to isolate PBMCs from about 10 ml of fresh peripheral blood. Total RNA was extracted with Trizol reagent, and quality was checked on an Agilent 2100 Bioanalyzer.

The TCR beta CDR3 regions were amplified from RNA transcripts. The TCR CDR3 was subjected to a first round of RT-PCR using the HTBI primer set and the Qiagen OneStep RT-PCR kit. The libraries were constructed in a second round of multiplex PCR and then size-selected and purified. Sequencing of the libraries was done on an Illumina HiSeq2000 using paired-end 100 bp reads. The authors' analysis ran thus. Raw data were processed with SOAPnuke, discarding reads with adapters, uncalled bases, mean Phred below 15, or no exact constant-primer or identifier match. COPE v1.2.5 was used to merge the high-quality paired reads, and each unique nucleotide sequence was defined as a clonotype. MiTCR v1.1 was used to align the clonotypes against IMGT TRBV, TRBD and TRBJ reference segments. Only V-J combinations with frequency above 0.0001, covering about 99% of repertoires, were analysed. The TCS score was defined as F50 (clonal expansion) divided by E x V (chaos), with BLOSUM62-based TCRdist calculated between CDR3 peptides within each V-J. Welch's t-statistics and random forest reduced around 520 V-J features to under 15, which were used in a naive Bayes classifier (R e1071). Clones were called with MiXCR by TCRdb after fastp trimmed the public reads at Q25, and only in-frame beta chains were retained. Entries are consolidated by CDR3 protein sequence, retaining the most common genes and DNA. The V and J calls shown here were made by TCRdb, not taken from the authors' results. Within this sample are roughly 510,000 distinct CDR3 sequences, with less than 25% of them counted one time only. More than 25% of the sample rests with the top ten.

Sequences were obtained from blood. The V gene is TRBV28 and the J gene is TRBJ1-6; TRBD1 lines up with 8 middle nucleotides. This sequence originates from a man aged 18 to 35 with Graves' hyperthyroidism. CDR3 protein: CAITDRASSSYNSPLHF. The nucleotide sequence is TGTGCCATCACGGACAGGGCCTCTAGCTCCTATAATTCACCCCTCCACTTT.